This TCR beta chain was sequenced for a study of blood T cells in healthy people across ages. Together with a sample-barcoded 5' primer, a J-beta primer mix was included in a second PCR lasting roughly 6 to 12 cycles. Each sample provided no less than 2.5 million CDR3-containing paired-end reads. TCRdb recomputed calls from the 5' RACE reads with MiXCR, one row per CDR3 protein. Altogether over a million distinct CDR3 sequences are present, roughly 24% being singletons, with the ten largest covering about 0.72%. Samples each yielded at least 6 micrograms of total RNA. Per germline, CDR1 KGHDR and CDR2 SFDVKD. The CDR3 spans 13 residues. Comments on this clonotype: One junction end disagrees with the germline gene, perhaps due to a read error.

This sample was shared with a second study, whose subject was T cells of mothers and their children.

This TCR came from a girl between 2 and 10 years old in good health. The V call is TRBV24-1, the J call TRBJ2-3; D is undetermined. The specimen was blood. The chain's CDR3 is CAASDSSTDTQYF. In DNA, the CDR3 is TGTGCCGCCAGTGATTCAAGCACAGATACGCAGTATTTT.